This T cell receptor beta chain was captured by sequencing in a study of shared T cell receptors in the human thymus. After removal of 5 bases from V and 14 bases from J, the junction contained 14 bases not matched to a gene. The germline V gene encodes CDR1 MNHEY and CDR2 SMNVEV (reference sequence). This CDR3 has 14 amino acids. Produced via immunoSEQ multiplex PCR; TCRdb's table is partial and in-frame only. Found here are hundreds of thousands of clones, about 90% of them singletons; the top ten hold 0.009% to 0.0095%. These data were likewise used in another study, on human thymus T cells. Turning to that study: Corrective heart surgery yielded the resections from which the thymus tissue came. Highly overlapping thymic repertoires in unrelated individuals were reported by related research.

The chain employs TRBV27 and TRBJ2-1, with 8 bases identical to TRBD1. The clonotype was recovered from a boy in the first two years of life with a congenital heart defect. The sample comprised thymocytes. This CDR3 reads CASSLRQGPLHEFF. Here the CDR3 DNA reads TGTGCCAGCAGTCTCCGACAGGGGCCCTTACATGAGTTCTTC.